This TCR beta chain originates from a study of neurological immune-mediated disorders. General observations from the study: None of the CDR3 amino acid sequences in expanded clones turned up in more than one subject, which points to private repertoires in all groups.

This clonotype was picked up many times. Its specificity is unknown. This CDR3 has 14 amino acids. Trimming removed 0 bases from V and 7 bases from J, with 13 bases in between. Germline-derived CDR1 and CDR2 are SGHDT and YYEEEE. TCRdb ran MiXCR on the 5' RACE reads and lists one entry per CDR3 protein. The sample includes tens of thousands of distinct CDR3 sequences, about 10% seen only once; the top ten take more than 6.5%. Described time point: longitudinal time-point 1 (baseline). Unsorted libraries used 2 million PBMCs kept at -80 degrees C. This clonotype was sampled from a male donor with HTLV-1-associated myelopathy (HAM/TSP). The chain couples TRBV5-6 to TRBJ1-1; D perhaps matches TRBD1 (5 bases). The source material was PBMCs. As DNA, the CDR3 is TGTGCCAGCAGCTTGGACAGGATCGATCTTGAAGCTTTCTTT. It codes for CASSLDRIDLEAFF.